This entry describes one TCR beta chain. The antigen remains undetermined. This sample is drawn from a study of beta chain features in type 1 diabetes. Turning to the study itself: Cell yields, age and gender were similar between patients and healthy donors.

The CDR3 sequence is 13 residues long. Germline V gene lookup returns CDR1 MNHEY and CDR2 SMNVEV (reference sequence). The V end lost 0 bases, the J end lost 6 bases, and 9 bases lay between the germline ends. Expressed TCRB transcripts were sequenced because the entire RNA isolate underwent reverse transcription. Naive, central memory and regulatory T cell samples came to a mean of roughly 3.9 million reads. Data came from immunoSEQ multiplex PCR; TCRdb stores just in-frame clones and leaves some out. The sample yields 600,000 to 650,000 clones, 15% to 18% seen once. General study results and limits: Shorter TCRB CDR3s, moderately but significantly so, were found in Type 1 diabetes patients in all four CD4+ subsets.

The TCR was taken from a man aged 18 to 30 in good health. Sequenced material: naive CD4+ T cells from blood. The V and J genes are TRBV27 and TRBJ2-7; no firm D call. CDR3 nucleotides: TGTGCCAGCAGTTTATCGATGGGGTTCGAGCAGTACTTC. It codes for CASSLSMGFEQYF.